This T cell receptor beta chain emerged from a study of blood T cell repertoires in COVID-19 (TCRdb year 2020). Background for the entire study: Collaborator samples came from the United States, Italy and Spain and covered acute and convalescent phases of COVID-19. The prospective study material was composed of cDNA or gDNA derived from T cells, B-cell-depleted T cells, or PBMCs. Deeply sampled blood TCRbeta repertoires from subjects exposed to, actively infected with, or recovered from COVID-19 were included in the dataset. The repertoires were made available in a free public database intended to serve as a resource for research on the immune response to SARS-CoV-2. The samples were drawn from two sources: the first 160 participants of the ongoing ImmuneRACE study, and 1,254 subjects contributed by 6 global collaborators. Nearly every sample came with metadata listing a de-identified subject ID, COVID-19 status, age in years and sex. Where available, HLA class I and class II types were obtained from metadata supplied by the sample provider rather than from assay-based typing. What the authors observed across the whole study: Clinical and demographic metadata were provided uncurated, with the amount varying by source and participant.

The CDR3 measures 16 amino acids from cysteine to phenylalanine. The only DNA kept is the CDR3, 48 bases in frame from the first base. CDR1 and CDR2 (SGHAT, FQNNGV) derive from the germline V gene. After removal of 4 bases from V and 0 bases from J, the junction retains 9 bases not matched to a gene. Whole blood was collected in K2EDTA tubes by collaborating institutions according to the institutions' own protocols. For TCRbeta analysis, collaborator samples were shipped as frozen whole blood, as isolated PBMCs, or as DNA extracted from either sample type. On this clone: Its antigen is not yet known. No clone much larger than this one lies a single base away; base qualities are absent.

TCRbeta CDR3 regions were amplified from genomic DNA by means of the immunoSEQ Assay, a bias-controlled multiplex PCR. From the authors' description of their analysis: The number of nucleated cells in each sample was estimated by amplification of reference gene primers within the assay. To quantify the absolute abundance of each unique TCRbeta CDR3 rearrangement, sequence reads were collapsed and filtered. For each sample, productive Simpson clonality was calculated as the square root of Simpson's diversity index across productive rearrangements. Not all clones reach the TCRdb copy of this immuneACCESS table, which keeps in-frame sequences only. Checked studies attribute under half of the gap to unresolved V genes and leave the rest unexplained. That table is the source of V, J and clone size, and D and trimming were worked out from the DNA. The sample contains some 260,000 clones, 88% of them found a single time. Jointly, the top ten make up around 0.8% of the sample.

Sequencing was carried out using peripheral blood. Here the chain combines TRBV11-2 and TRBJ2-7, and 7 junction bases match TRBD2. The source of this sequence is a woman younger than 45 with acute or convalescent COVID-19. The CDR3 here reads CASSSQLAVSSYEQYF. In nucleotide form, the sequence is TGTGCCAGCAGCTCCCAGCTAGCGGTGAGCTCCTACGAGCAGTACTTC.